A selection of T cell receptor beta chains follows, all from one sample in a study of OX40 agonist ivuxolimab in advanced cancers. Sequencing was performed with immunoSEQ multiplex PCR; in TCRdb, only in-frame clones are kept and a portion is missing. The top ten hold under 3% of the sample, which has roughly 57,000 clones, approximately 75% seen once. The sample consisted of CD4+ or CD8+ T cells sorted from blood, taken in a trial of the OX40 agonist ivuxolimab. Receptors were obtained from an adult with an advanced solid tumor such as melanoma, head and neck, liver or kidney cancer. Both conserved end residues are part of each CDR3. A D gene is named only where the DNA matches it firmly. Clone size is shown for a subset of rows, as once, few, many or a class of expanded clone.

CDR3 length	D gene	V gene	J gene	clone size	CDR3 DNA	CDR3 protein
15	TRBD2	TRBV5-1	TRBJ2-3	.	TGCGCCAGCAGCTTGGAGGGGAGGGCAACAGATACGCAGTATTTT	CASSLEGRATDTQYF
15	.	TRBV19	TRBJ1-5	.	TGTGCCAGTAGTATCAATCAGGACATCAATCAGCCCCAGCATTTT	CASSINQDINQPQHF
15	.	TRBV21-1	TRBJ2-1	.	TGTGCCAGCAGCAAAGGAGGCACGGACTACAATGAGCAGTTCTTC	CASSKGGTDYNEQFF
13	TRBD1	TRBV6-5	TRBJ2-3	.	TGTGCCAGCAGCGAATACACAGGGGAGACGCAGTATTTT	CASSEYTGETQYF
15	TRBD1	TRBV27	TRBJ1-1	.	TGTGCCAGCAGCCGCAGGGGGGGGGATAGCACTGAAGCTTTCTTT	CASSRRGGDSTEAFF
12	.	TRBV2	TRBJ1-6	.	TGTGCCAGCAGTGAAAGTATTTCACCCCTCCACTTT	CASSESISPLHF
13	.	TRBV7-2	TRBJ2-5	.	TGTGCCAGCAGCCCCAACCCCCAAGAGACCCAGTACTTC	CASSPNPQETQYF
14	TRBD1	TRBV11-2	TRBJ2-7	.	TGTGCCAGCAGGACAGGGGGAAAGTCTTACGAGCAGTACTTC	CASRTGGKSYEQYF
19	TRBD1	TRBV28	TRBJ1-2	few	TGTGCCAGCAGTTCAATAACGTTCTTTACGGACAGGGGAATCTATGGCTACACCTTC	CASSSITFFTDRGIYGYTF
15	TRBD1	TRBV5-1	TRBJ2-2	.	TGCGCCAGCAGATATCCCGACAGGGCTGACGGGGAGCTGTTTTTT	CASRYPDRADGELFF
15	TRBD1	TRBV2	TRBJ1-5	.	TGTGCCAGCAGTAACACAGGGGGCGCAGGACAGCCCCAGCATTTT	CASSNTGGAGQPQHF
13	TRBD1	TRBV5-4	TRBJ1-2	once	TGTGCCAGCAGCTTATACAGGGGGCATGGCTACACCTTC	CASSLYRGHGYTF
14	TRBD1	TRBV5-1	TRBJ1-1	.	TGCGCCAGCAGCTCCTATTACGGACAGGGAATAACTTTCTTT	CASSSYYGQGITFF
17	.	TRBV14	TRBJ2-3	.	TGTGCCAGCAGCCAAGAATTGGTGGGACGGGAGCGAAATACGCAGTATTTT	CASSQELVGRERNTQYF
16	TRBD2	TRBV5-4	TRBJ2-1	once	TGTGCCAGCAGCTCGGGACTAGCGGGAGGATTAAATGAGCAGTTCTTC	CASSSGLAGGLNEQFF
15	.	TRBV4-1	TRBJ2-7	.	TGCGCCAGCAGCCAAGCTTCCGGACAGACCTACGAGCAGTACTTC	CASSQASGQTYEQYF
13	.	TRBV6-4	TRBJ2-1	few	TGTGCCAGCAGCGCCGAGGGTAGCGGCCAGCAGTTCTTC	CASSAEGSGQQFF
13	.	TRBV28	TRBJ2-1	.	TGTGCCAGTCGACGTATCCCCTACAATGAGCAGTTCTTC	CASRRIPYNEQFF
12	.	TRBV6-6	TRBJ1-2	.	TGTGCCAGCAGTCCGGACGGCTATGGCTACACCTTC	CASSPDGYGYTF
11	.	TRBV9	TRBJ2-5	.	TGTGCCAGCAGCGGTTCCGGGACGCGGAACTTC	CASSGSGTRNF
15	TRBD2	TRBV19	TRBJ2-3	.	TGTGCCAGTAGTCCGGGCGGGGGTCGCACAGATACGCAGTATTTT	CASSPGGGRTDTQYF
15	.	TRBV6-5	TRBJ2-7	.	TGTGCCAGCAGTACCCCCCGGGGGGCCACCTACGAGCAGTACTTC	CASSTPRGATYEQYF
14	.	TRBV9	TRBJ1-1	.	TGTGCCAGCAGCGTGAAGGCCGAGGGCACGGTAGCTTTCTTT	CASSVKAEGTVAFF